This T cell receptor (beta chain) was profiled in a study of T cells in tumors after PD-1 blockade. Study as a whole: Excluded were patients with checkpoint blockade, immunosuppressants, or radiotherapy or other anti-cancer therapy within 4 weeks. During anti-PD-1 treatment, some patients continued daily vismodegib 150 mg.

The germline gives CDR1 SGHNT, CDR2 YENEEA. V lost 3 bases, J lost 0 bases, and 5 bases stayed unmatched. This CDR3 contains 17 residues. Notes on this clone: Its matching antigen is unknown.

Repertoires were generated with immunoSEQ multiplex PCR, while TCRdb's copy carries only in-frame clones and drops some. The top ten clones hold under 40% of a sample with about 35,000 clones, roughly 78% of them seen once. Study-level points and caveats: Peripheral recruitment is suggested, as some novel exhausted tumor clones were in pre-treatment blood.

This receptor was identified in a human donor with basal cell carcinoma. The material was PBMCs, obtained before anti-PD-1 treatment. The chain is built from TRBV11-3 and TRBJ2-1, with 10 bases aligning to TRBD2. The CDR3 loop is CASSFNSGRSSYNEQFF. The CDR3 nucleotides read TGTGCCAGCAGCTTTAATAGCGGGAGGAGCTCCTACAATGAGCAGTTCTTC. Full variable domain (rest looked up from reference TRBV11-3 and TRBJ2-1): EAGVVQSPRYKIIEKKQPVAFWCNPISGHNTLYWYLQNLGQGPELLIRYENEEAVDDSQLPKDRFSAERLKGVDSTLKIQPAELGDSAVYLCASSFNSGRSSYNEQFFGPGTRLTVL.